These 9 T cell receptor beta chains share one sample of origin, sequenced in a study of cytomegalovirus exposure and HLA in healthy donors. Amplification used 60 Vbeta primers and 13 Jbeta primers. Profiling relied on immunoSEQ multiplex PCR, and the TCRdb table lists in-frame clones only, not all of them. This table has roughly 160,000 clones, around 79% appearing once. The sequenced sample consisted of PBMCs. The source is a man in his forties or fifties in good health and CMV-seronegative.

The V call is TRBV6-5, the J call TRBJ2-7, with 9 bases that match TRBD2. Germline-derived CDR1 and CDR2 are MNHEY and SVGAGI. V was clipped by 8 bases and J by 2 bases; unmatched bases: 4. The CDR3 has 13 amino acids. The CDR3 loop reads CASLASGTYEQYF. The CDR3 nucleotides read TGTGCCAGCTTGGCTAGCGGGACCTACGAGCAGTACTTC.

The rearrangement joins TRBV7-8 to TRBJ2-6; the match to TRBD1 covers 9 bases. The germline V gene encodes CDR1 SGHVS and CDR2 FQNEAQ. This CDR3 region has 18 residues. The J segment lost 3 bases and the V segment lost 6 bases, leaving 12 bases of the junction unmatched. CDR3 sequence reads: CASRPKTGGSFGANVLTF. The CDR3, as DNA: TGTGCCAGCAGACCAAAGACAGGGGGGAGCTTTGGGGCCAACGTCCTGACTTTC. The whole variable domain, remainder taken from reference TRBV7-8 and TRBJ2-6, is GAGVSQSPRYKVAKRGQDVALRCDPISGHVSLFWYQQALGQGPEFLTYFQNEAQLDKSGLPSDRFFAERPEGSVSTLKIQRTQQEDSAVYLCASRPKTGGSFGANVLTFGAGSRLTVL.

The CDR3 region is CASSFSQGAGEKLFF. CDR3 in DNA: TGTGCCAGCAGTTTTTCACAGGGGGCTGGGGAAAAACTGTTTTTT. The rearrangement uses TRBV27 and TRBJ1-4; 9 positions agree with TRBD1. The CDR3 is made up of 15 amino acids. The V and J ends lost 3 bases and 8 bases, in that order; junction bases with no gene match: 7. CDR1 and CDR2 from the germline V gene are MNHEY and SMNVEV (reference sequence).

The V gene is TRBV14, the J gene TRBJ2-5; no definite D call. This CDR3 contains 15 residues. Germline CDR1 SGHDN, CDR2 FVKESK. Trimming left V 0 bases short and J 5 bases short, with 13 bases between. This CDR3 is CASSQDRRLAETQYF. The CDR3 nucleotides read TGTGCCAGCAGCCAAGATCGCAGACTGGCGGAGACCCAGTACTTC.

This sequence joins TRBV27 and TRBJ2-3; D is unclear. Germline lookup yields CDR1 MNHEY and CDR2 SMNVEV (reference sequence). V lost 3 bases and J lost 6, with 4 bases in between. The CDR3 has 11 amino acids. DNA for the CDR3: TGTGCCAGCAGTTTGGCCGATACGCAGTATTTT. This gives the protein CASSLADTQYF.

The CDR3 nucleotides read TGTGCCAGCAGCTTAGGGACTAGCGGAGAGCAGTACTTC. Amino acid sequence: CASSLGTSGEQYF. The J gene is TRBJ2-7, the V gene TRBV11-3, with 10 bases fitting TRBD2. Germline CDR1 is SGHNT and CDR2 is YENEEA. This CDR3 is built from 13 residues. Trimming removed 1 base from V and 7 bases from J; junction bases left unmatched: 1. Together with reference TRBV11-3 and TRBJ2-7, the CDR3 gives the full variable domain: EAGVVQSPRYKIIEKKQPVAFWCNPISGHNTLYWYLQNLGQGPELLIRYENEEAVDDSQLPKDRFSAERLKGVDSTLKIQPAELGDSAVYLCASSLGTSGEQYFGPGTRLTVT.

The genes are TRBV7-2 and TRBJ2-1, with 14 nucleotides matching TRBD2. V was pared by 5 bases and J by 9 bases, with 9 bases of the junction left unmatched. The CDR3 covers 16 residues. Germline loops: CDR1 SGHTA, CDR2 FQGNSA. The CDR3 spells CASSAPGTSGRSEQFF. The CDR3 region has the DNA TGTGCCAGCAGCGCTCCCGGGACTAGCGGGAGAAGTGAGCAGTTCTTC.

The chain has TRBV5-1 and TRBJ2-1; D is perhaps TRBD2 (6 bases). Between the trimmed V and J ends, which lost 0 bases and 9 bases, there was a span of 7 bases. The CDR3 consists of 12 residues. Germline V lookup: CDR1 SGHRS, CDR2 YFSETQ. The CDR3 DNA reads TGCGCCAGCAGCTTGGGGACTACTGAGCAGTTCTTC. Translation: CASSLGTTEQFF.

V usage is TRBV5-4 and J usage is TRBJ1-2; 7 nucleotides line up with TRBD1. With 0 bases clipped from V and 0 bases from J, the junction kept 5 bases outside the gene matches. Germline CDR1 and CDR2: SGHNT and YYREEE (reference sequence). The CDR3 length is 16 residues. The chain's CDR3 is CASSLELTGPNYGYTF. In nucleotides, the CDR3 is TGTGCCAGCAGCTTGGAACTGACAGGGCCTAACTATGGCTACACCTTC.